These 30 T cell receptor beta chains were all obtained from the same sample, sequenced in a study of cytomegalovirus exposure and HLA in healthy donors. TCRdb keeps only in-frame clones here, not all; method: immunoSEQ multiplex PCR. The sample holds about 150,000 clones, around nine tenths seen once. Sequenced input: PBMCs. The receptor source for this set is a man between 18 and 29 years old in good health and CMV-seronegative.

The genes are TRBV4-1 and TRBJ1-4; no clear D gene. This CDR3 is built from 13 residues. The germline gives CDR1 MGHRA, CDR2 YSYEKL. Deletions cut 4 bases from V and 8 bases from J, with 11 bases between. This CDR3 reads CASSLRTGEKLFF. The CDR3 DNA is TGCGCCAGCAGCCTACGGACGGGGGAAAAACTGTTTTTT.

The genes are TRBV6-7 and TRBJ1-2, with 7 bases fitting TRBD1. TRBV6-7 is placed among ORFs of uncertain function. The CDR3 is made up of 14 amino acids. Unmatched junction bases numbered 5, after V lost 3 bases and J lost 4 bases. CDR3 DNA: TGTGCCAGCAGTTATTTTGGGACAGTCTATGGCTACACCTTC. This codes for CASSYFGTVYGYTF.

V is TRBV19 and J is TRBJ2-7; D possibly corresponds to TRBD2 (6 bases). Trimming pared 5 bases from V and 3 bases from J, leaving 14 bases between. Germline assignment: CDR1 LNHDA and CDR2 SQIVND (reference sequence). The CDR3 consists of 14 residues. Here the CDR3 DNA reads TGTGCCAGTAGTGATCTGGGACTTAACTACGAGCAGTACTTC. Amino acid sequence: CASSDLGLNYEQYF.

The V gene is TRBV30, the J gene TRBJ2-4, with a possible D match to TRBD2 (6 bases). Germline assignment: CDR1 GTSNPN and CDR2 SVGIG (reference sequence). The ends were cut back, 7 bases at V and 7 bases at J, with 20 bases in the middle. The CDR3 contains 14 residues. CDR3 in amino acids: CASQTSGGFNIQYF. The DNA of the CDR3 is TGTGCCTCACAGACAAGTGGGGGGTTTAACATTCAGTACTTC.

This chain links TRBV28 with TRBJ1-2; D is perhaps TRBD1 (6 bases). This CDR3 spans 12 amino acids. Trimming pared 7 bases from V and 5 bases from J, leaving 11 bases between. Germline values: CDR1 MDHEN, CDR2 SYDVKM. The CDR3 DNA sequence: TGTGCCAGCAAATCAGGGGCGTATGGCTACACCTTC. Translating it yields CASKSGAYGYTF.

This clone has only one observation. The chain joins TRBV6-5 to TRBJ1-1; 7 bases map to TRBD1. This CDR3 comprises 13 residues. Germline-derived CDR1 and CDR2 are MNHEY and SVGAGI. V lost 2 bases and J lost 4; bases outside the gene matches: 1. CDR3 nucleotide sequence: TGTGCCAGCAGTTACGGACAGGCCACTGAAGCTTTCTTT. This sequence encodes CASSYGQATEAFF.

The V gene is TRBV28, the J gene TRBJ1-3, with a tentative D call TRBD1 (6 bases). This CDR3 comprises 16 residues. CDR1 is MDHEN, CDR2 SYDVKM, per germline. Trimming took off 4 bases at V and 0 bases at J, with 13 bases between the two ends. CDR3 in amino acids: CASSSPGGRSGNTIYF. CDR3 nucleotides: TGTGCCAGCAGTTCCCCCGGGGGGCGCTCTGGAAACACCATATATTTT.

The V and J genes are TRBV5-1 and TRBJ1-2; 7 bases fit TRBD1. V lost 0 bases, J lost 0 bases, and 5 bases stayed unmatched. The germline V gene has CDR1 SGHRS and CDR2 YFSETQ. This CDR3 comprises 16 residues. The CDR3: CASSLAPQGTNYGYTF. In nucleotides, the CDR3 is TGCGCCAGCAGCTTGGCGCCACAGGGGACTAACTATGGCTACACCTTC.

The rearrangement joins TRBV19 to TRBJ2-2, with 10 bases aligning to TRBD2. J lost 4 bases, V lost 11 bases, and 13 bases had no gene match. The CDR3 length is 16 residues. Germline CDR1 LNHDA, CDR2 SQIVND (reference sequence). In DNA form, the CDR3 reads TGTGCCTCCTTATCCCTAGCGGGGGATCCCACCGGGGAGCTGTTTTTT. It specifies CASLSLAGDPTGELFF.

About this clone: This specimen includes other DNA sequences encoding the same CDR3. V usage is TRBV14 and J usage is TRBJ2-3, with TRBD2 identical over 13 bases. The CDR3 totals 16 residues. J gave up 3 bases and V 3 bases, and 3 bases lay outside the gene matches. CDR1 SGHDN and CDR2 FVKESK come from the germline V gene. CDR3 sequence reads: CASSQKGLAGTDTQYF. Written as DNA, the CDR3 is TGTGCCAGCAGCCAGAAGGGACTAGCGGGAACAGATACGCAGTATTTT.

The rearrangement joins TRBV2 to TRBJ1-2; the D gene is possibly TRBD1 (5 bases). Trimming shortened V by 9 bases and J by 6 bases, and 26 bases separated the two germline ends. The CDR3 consists of 16 residues. Germline values: CDR1 SNHLY, CDR2 FYNNEI. The CDR3 nucleotides read TGTGCCAGTCACTTCAGCCGGTTGGGGCAGAAAGATGGCTACACCTTC. Its translation is CASHFSRLGQKDGYTF. Supplemented by reference TRBV2 and TRBJ1-2, the full variable domain reads EPEVTQTPSHQVTQMGQEVILRCVPISNHLYFYWYRQILGQKVEFLVSFYNNEISEKSEIFDDQFSVERPDGSNFTLKIRSTKLEDSAMYFCASHFSRLGQKDGYTFGSGTRLTVV.

The V and J genes are TRBV6-1 and TRBJ1-5; D is possibly TRBD1 (5 bases). The CDR3 spans 13 residues. V lost 8 bases, J lost 6 bases, and 14 bases lay in between. Germline loops: CDR1 MNHNS, CDR2 SASEGT. CDR3 sequence (DNA): TGTGCCAGCGGAACGGGGGAAGGTCAGCCCCAGCATTTT. It is translated as CASGTGEGQPQHF.

The chain links TRBV14 to TRBJ2-7; D not resolved. V was shortened by 4 bases and J by 5 bases, with 6 bases between the two germline ends. The CDR3 loop spans 11 amino acids. From germline, CDR1 is SGHDN and CDR2 FVKESK. CDR3 sequence (DNA): TGTGCCAGCAGCCTTAAAAACGAGCAGTACTTC. Residues: CASSLKNEQYF. The whole variable domain, remainder taken from reference TRBV14 and TRBJ2-7, is EAGVTQFPSHSVIEKGQTVTLRCDPISGHDNLYWYRRVMGKEIKFLLHFVKESKQDESGMPNNRFLAERTGGTYSTLKVQPAELEDSGVYFCASSLKNEQYFGPGTRLTVT.

The chain links TRBV16 to TRBJ1-4; 7 bases are shared with TRBD1. The CDR3 covers 14 residues. Germline assignment: CDR1 KGHSY and CDR2 FQNENV. J lost 4 bases, V lost 4 bases, and 3 bases had no gene match. CDR3 in DNA: TGTGCCAGCAGCCCGGGACAGATTAATGAAAAACTGTTTTTT. This codes for CASSPGQINEKLFF.

This clone was seen only once. The J gene is TRBJ1-5, the V gene TRBV19; D is unclear. V shed 3 bases and J shed 6 bases, with 12 bases lying between them. CDR1 is LNHDA, CDR2 SQIVND, per germline (reference sequence). The CDR3 totals 14 residues. CDR3 sequence: CASSISNSFQPQHF. For the CDR3, the DNA is TGTGCCAGTAGTATTTCCAACAGTTTTCAGCCCCAGCATTTT.

This chain links TRBV7-6 with TRBJ1-2; D perhaps matches TRBD1 (6 bases). The V end was cut by 2 bases, the J end by 7 bases, with 11 bases between. This CDR3 spans 13 amino acids. From germline, CDR1 is SGHVS and CDR2 FNYEAQ. For the CDR3, the DNA is TGTGCCAGCAGCTTAACCAGGGGAGCTGGCTACACCTTC. The encoded protein is CASSLTRGAGYTF.

The J gene is TRBJ1-2, the V gene TRBV6-1; D gene uncertain. The CDR3 is 15 residues long. V was clipped by 3 bases and J by 2 bases, with 13 bases between them. Germline values: CDR1 MNHNS, CDR2 SASEGT. The CDR3, as DNA: TGTGCCAGCAGTGATTCAGGAACCCTAAACTATGGCTACACCTTC. This encodes CASSDSGTLNYGYTF.

The chain employs TRBV10-3 and TRBJ2-5, with TRBD1 identical over 12 bases. With V trimmed by 6 bases and J by 4 bases, 0 bases remained unmatched. Germline V gene sequence: CDR1 ENHRY, CDR2 SYGVKD. The CDR3 has 13 residues. The CDR3 reads CAIRGQGAETQYF. The DNA of the CDR3 is TGTGCCATCAGGGGACAGGGGGCAGAGACCCAGTACTTC.

J is TRBJ1-3 and V is TRBV7-9; D is unclear. CDR3 length: 13 amino acids. Germline loops: CDR1 SEHNR, CDR2 FQNEAQ (reference sequence). V was shortened by 6 bases and J by 0 bases, with 6 bases between the two germline ends. CDR3 in DNA: TGTGCCAGCAGATTACTCTCTGGAAACACCATATATTTT. This encodes CASRLLSGNTIYF.

V usage is TRBV29-1 and J usage is TRBJ2-1, with TRBD1 as a possible D gene (5 bases). The CDR3 spans 15 residues. The V and J ends lost 6 bases and 0 bases respectively, with 15 bases between them. In germline, CDR1 is SQVTM, CDR2 ANQGSEA. CDR3 sequence (DNA): TGCAGCGTCCGGTGGGGCAGCCTCTCCTACAATGAGCAGTTCTTC. It yields the protein CSVRWGSLSYNEQFF.

This chain uses TRBV28 with TRBJ2-3, with TRBD2 matching 13 bases. The germline V gene has CDR1 MDHEN and CDR2 SYDVKM. CDR3 length: 17 amino acids. The V segment lost 4 bases and the J segment 2 bases; nucleotides outside the gene matches: 6. The CDR3 nucleotides are TGTGCCAGCAGTTCCTTACTAGCGGGAGGGTCCACAGATACGCAGTATTTT. Protein product: CASSSLLAGGSTDTQYF. The whole variable domain, remainder taken from reference TRBV28 and TRBJ2-3, is DVKVTQSSRYLVKRTGEKVFLECVQDMDHENMFWYRQDPGLGLRLIYFSYDVKMKEKGDIPEGYSVSREKKERFSLILESASTNQTSMYLCASSSLLAGGSTDTQYFGPGTRLTVL.

The chain has TRBV6-5 and TRBJ1-1; 7 bases agree with TRBD1. CDR1 is MNHEY and CDR2 is SVGAGI in the germline V gene. The CDR3 contains 14 residues. V was clipped by 7 bases and J by 1 base; unmatched bases: 6. As DNA, the CDR3 is TGTGCCAGCAAAACCGGGACAGCGAACACTGAAGCTTTCTTT. Translating it yields CASKTGTANTEAFF.

This chain links TRBV5-4 with TRBJ2-7, with 11 bases fitting TRBD2. J was trimmed by 10 bases and V by 0 bases; bases with no gene match: 9. The V gene's germline CDR1 is SGHNT and CDR2 YYREEE (reference sequence). CDR3 length: 15 amino acids. CDR3 coding DNA: TGTGCCAGCAGCTTGGATTGGGGCCTAGCGGGGGGACAGTACGTC. Translated: CASSLDWGLAGGQYV.

The chain is built from TRBV2 and TRBJ2-7; D possibly corresponds to TRBD1 (5 bases). V gave up 8 bases and J gave up 7 bases, with 15 bases separating them. In germline, CDR1 is SNHLY, CDR2 FYNNEI. The CDR3 sequence is 12 residues long. The CDR3 coding sequence is TGTGCCAGCCTTTTCTTGGCAGGGGAGCAGTACGTC. Translated: CASLFLAGEQYV.

The chain uses TRBV5-6 and TRBJ1-4; the match to TRBD1 covers 7 bases. The CDR3 consists of 14 residues. J gave up 7 bases and V 3 bases, and 6 bases lay outside the gene matches. Germline CDR1 SGHDT, CDR2 YYEEEE. The CDR3 nucleotides read TGTGCCAGCAGCTCAGGGGGAGAGTTTGAAAAACTGTTTTTT. Protein product: CASSSGGEFEKLFF.

V usage is TRBV27 and J usage is TRBJ2-1; possible D gene TRBD2, 6 bases. Per the germline V gene, CDR1 is MNHEY and CDR2 is SMNVEV (reference sequence). CDR3 size: 12 residues. V lost 6 bases and J lost 14, with 17 bases in between. The CDR3 here is CASSTGLIREFF. The CDR3 nucleotides are TGTGCCAGCAGCACGGGACTTATTAGAGAGTTCTTC.

The chain combines TRBV6-5 with TRBJ1-2, with 7 bases matching TRBD1. The CDR3 totals 12 residues. J lost 8 bases, V lost 6 bases, and 6 bases had no gene match. CDR1 and CDR2 (germline): MNHEY, SVGAGI. Here the CDR3 reads CASRRTGGGYTF. CDR3 coding DNA: TGTGCCAGCAGACGGACAGGTGGGGGCTACACCTTC.

The rearrangement uses TRBV28 and TRBJ1-4; D might be TRBD1 (6 bases). Trimming left V 4 bases short and J 4 bases short, with 13 bases between. The CDR3 runs to 15 residues. The germline gives CDR1 MDHEN, CDR2 SYDVKM. The CDR3, as DNA: TGTGCCAGCAGTTCCTCGGGGACACTTAATGAAAAACTGTTTTTT. It specifies CASSSSGTLNEKLFF.

The chain is built from TRBV6-5 and TRBJ1-2; 10 nucleotides agree with TRBD1. The J segment lost 6 bases and the V segment lost 2 bases, leaving 6 bases of the junction unmatched. Germline assignment: CDR1 MNHEY and CDR2 SVGAGI. CDR3 length equals 15 residues. The CDR3 loop is CASSYTPTGGHGYTF. The CDR3 DNA reads TGTGCCAGCAGTTACACCCCGACAGGGGGCCATGGCTACACCTTC.

The V and J genes are TRBV27 and TRBJ1-1; D gene ambiguous. Germline V gene sequence: CDR1 MNHEY, CDR2 SMNVEV (reference sequence). The CDR3 spans 13 residues. V lost 0 bases and J 6 bases, leaving 8 bases between the germline ends. Here the CDR3 DNA reads TGTGCCAGCAGTTTATCAGGGAGCGCTGAAGCTTTCTTT. Residues: CASSLSGSAEAFF.